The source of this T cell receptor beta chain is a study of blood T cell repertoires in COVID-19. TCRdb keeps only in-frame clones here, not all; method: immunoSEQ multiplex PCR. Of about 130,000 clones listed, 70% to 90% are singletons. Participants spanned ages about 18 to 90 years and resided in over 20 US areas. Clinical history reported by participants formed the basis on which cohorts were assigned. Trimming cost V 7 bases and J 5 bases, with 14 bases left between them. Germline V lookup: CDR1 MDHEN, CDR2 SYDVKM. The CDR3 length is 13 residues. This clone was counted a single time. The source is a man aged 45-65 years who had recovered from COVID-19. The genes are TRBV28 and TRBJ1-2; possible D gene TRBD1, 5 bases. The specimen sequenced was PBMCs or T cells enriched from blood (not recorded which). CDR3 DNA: TGTGCCAGCAACAAGCAGGGTTTGTATGGCTACACCTTC. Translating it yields CASNKQGLYGYTF.